Included here is one T cell receptor beta chain sequence, with context. This clonotype has a count of ten or more. This clone's antigen is unknown. Base-call qualities are not available, and no considerably larger clone is one nucleotide away. The data belong to a study of blood T cells in healthy people across ages (dated by TCRdb to between 2014 and 2017). A note on the overall study: In model experiments, template switching captured roughly one uniquely barcoded TCR beta cDNA molecule for every two T cells. To track age-related changes in TCR beta repertoire diversity, the study relied on deep sequencing normalized with unique cDNA molecular identifiers. The donors were divided into four age groups: young (average 16 years), middle-aged (approximately 39), aged (roughly 66) and long-lived (about 79). Donors of different ages were randomly distributed across sequencing lanes to avoid experimental bias. Two additional independent replicas of 1 million unique cDNA reads from the same blood draw were analyzed for two donors (one aged 18 to 30 and one aged 80 or older).

The donors were some 36 Caucasian individuals from Russia, aged roughly 6 to 100 years, who were systemically healthy. About 9.6 milliliters of peripheral blood were collected from each donor into EDTA-treated Vacutainer tubes. Ficoll-Paque density-gradient centrifugation was used to isolate PBMCs, with at least 7 million per sample. Total RNA was extracted from PBMCs with Trizol reagent, with at least 6 micrograms obtained per sample. For every donor, an aliquot of PBMCs went through flow cytometry to measure the percentages of naive CD45RAhigh/CD27high T cells. Summary of the overall study and its limitations: Bulk unsorted PBMC profiling prevented conclusive comparison of naive and antigen-experienced compartments. A strong correlation was found between observed TCR beta diversity and the percentage of naive T cells measured by flow cytometry. As age increased, observed TCR beta diversity per million T cells dropped in a roughly linear way, and a significant reduction was already evident by age about 40. Estimates of total diversity from one million sequenced T cells were regarded as lower bounds and underestimates. Because donor CMV infection status was unknown, age-related changes in expanded clonotypes were potentially confounded. The long-lived group showed more naive CD4+ T cells, fewer expanded clones and increased TCR diversity than the aged group, suggesting age selection.

The protocol used for the library was 5' RACE. Instrument on record: Illumina HiSeq 2500. A second roughly 7 to 12 cycle PCR used a sample-barcoded 5' primer and a J-beta primer mix. Each TCR beta cDNA molecule received a unique molecular identifier from a template-switch 5' adaptor carrying 12 random nucleotides. Each sample yielded at least 2.5 million CDR3-containing paired-end reads. First-strand cDNA was synthesized from all RNA with the Mint cDNA synthesis kit, primed by a TRBC-specific oligonucleotide. All cDNA was treated with uracil-DNA glycosylase and then went through a first 18-cycle PCR with the universal primers M1SS and BC2_uni_R. Concerning the study's data processing: For normalization, 1 million high-quality reads were randomly selected from each sample, with every read carrying a distinct molecular identifier. Reads sharing molecular identifiers were discarded rather than binned into consensus sequences. MiTCR, run with a Q25 quality threshold and the strictest error-elimination algorithm, handled CDR3 identification, clonotype clustering and error correction. Lower-bound total TCR beta diversity was estimated with a nonparametric unseen species model using Euler transformation. The public sequencing data were trimmed at Q25 with fastp and processed into clonotypes with MiXCR by TCRdb, which kept only in-frame beta chains. Each CDR3 protein gets just one entry, which takes the most common genes and DNA from the rows behind it. The V and J calls reflect TCRdb's pipeline rather than the authors' work. Within this sample are about 580,000 distinct CDR3 sequences, with 47% of them counted one time only. Clones ranked in the top ten supply roughly 24% of the sample.

The source material was blood. The sequence was obtained from a man at least 80 years old in good health.

The nucleotide sequence reads TGTGCCAGCAGCCAGAGCTCGGGACAGGGGACCCAGTACTTC. This is translated as CASSQSSGQGTQYF. The rearranged chain carries TRBV6-5 and TRBJ2-5; 9 central bases correspond to TRBD1. For this chain, trimming is 6 bases at the V end and 7 bases at the J end, and the number of junction bases without a gene match is 9. Inclusive of the bounding cysteine and phenylalanine, the CDR3 is 14 residues long. Only the CDR3 DNA stays, 42 bases, in frame from base 1. The CDR1 and CDR2 encoded by the germline V gene are MNHEY and SVGAGI.